This T cell receptor beta chain appears in the sequencing data of a study of T cells in Graves' hyperthyroidism and ophthalmopathy. Unmatched junction bases numbered 7, after V lost 0 bases and J lost 4 bases. CDR3 size: 18 residues. Per the germline V gene, CDR1 is ENHRY and CDR2 is SYGVKD. Authors of the study amplified TCR beta CDR3 regions from RNA transcripts. The HTBI primer set drove a first-round RT-PCR of the TCR CDR3. One entry per CDR3 protein, called by TCRdb with MiXCR from the multiplex PCR reads. The sample shows approximately 610,000 distinct CDR3 sequences, around 15% of them seen only once.

The origin of this receptor is a woman between 18 and 30 years old with Graves' hyperthyroidism. The source material was blood. V gene TRBV10-3 combines with J gene TRBJ2-3, with 13 positions matching TRBD2. CDR3 DNA sequence: TGTGCCATCAGTGAGTCGACCCCTGGACTAGCGGGAGCAGATACGCAGTATTTT. Its protein product is CAISESTPGLAGADTQYF.